The source of this T cell receptor (beta chain) is a study of T-cell memory formation after mild COVID-19. General study points: There were some responding clones in pre-infection memory, which suggested that cross-reactive memory had joined.

TCRdb itself ran the 5' RACE reads through MiXCR, one entry per CDR3 protein. The sample yields 110,000 or so distinct CDR3 sequences, 15% to 20% seen once. Worth noting for this clonotype: Its antigen is as yet unknown.

V lost 0 bases to trimming and J lost 10 bases, with 10 bases between them. The V gene's germline CDR1 is LGHNA and CDR2 YSLEER. The CDR3 spans 14 residues. V and J are TRBV4-3 and TRBJ1-6; D unresolved. The source material was PBMCs or a T cell subset sorted from them (not recorded which). The sequence came from a man younger than 35 who had mild COVID-19 (a few samples of this study predate the infection). Cell type and time point are not known. The CDR3 is CASSQERGRSPLHF. CDR3 coding DNA: TGCGCCAGCAGCCAAGAGAGAGGGCGCTCACCCCTCCACTTT.